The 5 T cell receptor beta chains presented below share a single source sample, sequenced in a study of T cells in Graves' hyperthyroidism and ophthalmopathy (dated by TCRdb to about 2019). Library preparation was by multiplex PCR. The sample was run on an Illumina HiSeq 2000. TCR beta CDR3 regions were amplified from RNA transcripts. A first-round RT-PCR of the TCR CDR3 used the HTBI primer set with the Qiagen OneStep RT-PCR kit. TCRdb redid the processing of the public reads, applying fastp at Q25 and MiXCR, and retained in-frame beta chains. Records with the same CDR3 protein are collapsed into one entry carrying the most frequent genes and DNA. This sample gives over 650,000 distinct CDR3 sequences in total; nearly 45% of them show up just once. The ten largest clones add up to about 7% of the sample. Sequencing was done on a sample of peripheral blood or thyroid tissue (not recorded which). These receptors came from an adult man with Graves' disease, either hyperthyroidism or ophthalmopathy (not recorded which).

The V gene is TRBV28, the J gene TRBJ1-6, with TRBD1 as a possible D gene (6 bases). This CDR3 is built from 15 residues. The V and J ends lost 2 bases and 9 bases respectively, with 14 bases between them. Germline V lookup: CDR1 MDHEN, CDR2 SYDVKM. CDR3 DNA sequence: TGTGCCAGCAGTTTACCTGGGGGCGAAGGTTCACCCCTCCACTTT. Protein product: CASSLPGGEGSPLHF.

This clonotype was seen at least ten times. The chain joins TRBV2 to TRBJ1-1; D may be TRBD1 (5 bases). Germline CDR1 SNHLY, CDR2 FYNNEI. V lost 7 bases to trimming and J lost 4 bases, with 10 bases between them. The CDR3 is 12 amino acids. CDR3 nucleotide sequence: TGTGCCAGCATCGGGGGTGCCACTGAAGCTTTCTTT. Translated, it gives CASIGGATEAFF.

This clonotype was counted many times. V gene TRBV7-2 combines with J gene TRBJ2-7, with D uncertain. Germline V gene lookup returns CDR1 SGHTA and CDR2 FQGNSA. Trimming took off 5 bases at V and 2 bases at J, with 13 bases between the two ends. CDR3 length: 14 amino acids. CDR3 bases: TGTGCCAGCAGCCACCTTGCTACTACCTACGAGCAGTACTTC. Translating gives CASSHLATTYEQYF. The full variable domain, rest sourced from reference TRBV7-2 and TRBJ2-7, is GAGVSQSPSNKVTEKGKDVELRCDPISGHTALYWYRQSLGQGLEFLIYFQGNSAPDKSGLPSDRFSAERTGGSVSTLTIQRTQQEDSAVYLCASSHLATTYEQYFGPGTRLTVT.

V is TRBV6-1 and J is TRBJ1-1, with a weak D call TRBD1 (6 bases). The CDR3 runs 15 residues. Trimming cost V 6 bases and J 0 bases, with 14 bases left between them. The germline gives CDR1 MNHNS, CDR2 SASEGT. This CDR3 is CASRGPGQMNTEAFF. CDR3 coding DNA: TGTGCCAGCAGGGGCCCGGGACAAATGAACACTGAAGCTTTCTTT.

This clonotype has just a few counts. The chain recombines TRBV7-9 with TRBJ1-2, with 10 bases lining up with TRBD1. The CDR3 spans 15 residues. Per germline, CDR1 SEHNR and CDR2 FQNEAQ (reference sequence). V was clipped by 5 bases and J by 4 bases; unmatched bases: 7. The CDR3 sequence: CASSDGQGGIYGYTF. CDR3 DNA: TGTGCCAGCAGCGACGGACAGGGGGGGATCTATGGCTACACCTTC.